The following is a T cell receptor beta chain sequence with its context. The antigen remains undetermined. The Oncomine TCR Beta short-read assay sequenced DNA from cultured CD4+ T cells. TCRdb recomputed calls from the PCR reads with MiXCR, one row per CDR3 protein. Of some 13,000 distinct CDR3 sequences in the sample, 40% to 50% are singletons; the top ten hold less than 25%. Treatment given: roughly 10-day PBMC culture with coronavirus spike peptide pools or control peptides (ViraFEST assay). These data come from a study of vaccination and CD4 T cells after COVID-19. Study-wide results and caveats: Convalescent patient numbers were relatively low, with no early post-infection timepoints.

The sequencing used CD4+ T cells from blood, cultured in vitro, collected before SARS-CoV-2 vaccination. The source of this sequence is a human donor who had recovered from COVID-19.

CDR3 amino acids: CSARVSSGNTIYF. CDR3 in DNA: TGCAGTGCTAGAGTTAGCTCTGGAAACACCATATATTTT. The rearrangement joins TRBV20-1 to TRBJ1-3; D not certain. Germline CDR1 reads DFQATT; CDR2 reads SNEGSKA (reference sequence). With 1 base removed from V and 0 bases from J, the gap between germline ends came to 4 bases. CDR3 size: 13 residues.